This T cell receptor (beta chain) emerged from a study of blood T cell repertoires in COVID-19. TCRdb's table, derived via immunoSEQ multiplex PCR, lists solely in-frame clones and lacks some. The sample lists 150,000 to 200,000 clones, around 95% seen once, with approximately 0.69% in the top ten. Germline trimming cut 5 bases from V and 1 base from J; bases unmatched to any gene: 3. CDR1 is SEHNR and CDR2 is FQNEAQ in the germline V gene (reference sequence). This CDR3 has 14 residues. The chain is built from TRBV7-9 and TRBJ1-1, with TRBD1 identical over 8 bases. The sequence derives from a man younger than 45 with COVID-19, enrolled during active disease. The sample consisted of peripheral blood. The DNA of the CDR3 is TGTGCCAGCAGCCAAGGGACAGGGAACACTGAAGCTTTCTTT. Protein sequence: CASSQGTGNTEAFF.